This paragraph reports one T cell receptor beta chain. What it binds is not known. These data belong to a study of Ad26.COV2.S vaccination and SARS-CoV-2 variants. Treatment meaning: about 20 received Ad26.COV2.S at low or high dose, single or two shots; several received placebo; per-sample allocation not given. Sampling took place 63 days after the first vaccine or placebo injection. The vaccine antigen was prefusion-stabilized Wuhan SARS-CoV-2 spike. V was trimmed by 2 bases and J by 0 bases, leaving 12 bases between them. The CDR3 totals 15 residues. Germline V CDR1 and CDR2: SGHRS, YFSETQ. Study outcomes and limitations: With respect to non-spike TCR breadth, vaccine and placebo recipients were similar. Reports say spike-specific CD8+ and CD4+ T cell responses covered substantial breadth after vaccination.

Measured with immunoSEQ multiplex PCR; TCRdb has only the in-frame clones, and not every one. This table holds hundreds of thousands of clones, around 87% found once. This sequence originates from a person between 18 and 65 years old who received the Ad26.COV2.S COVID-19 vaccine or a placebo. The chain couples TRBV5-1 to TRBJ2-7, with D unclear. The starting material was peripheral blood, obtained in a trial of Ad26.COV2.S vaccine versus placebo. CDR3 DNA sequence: TGCGCCAGCAGCTTTCGTGGTTCAACCTCCTACGAGCAGTACTTC. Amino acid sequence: CASSFRGSTSYEQYF.